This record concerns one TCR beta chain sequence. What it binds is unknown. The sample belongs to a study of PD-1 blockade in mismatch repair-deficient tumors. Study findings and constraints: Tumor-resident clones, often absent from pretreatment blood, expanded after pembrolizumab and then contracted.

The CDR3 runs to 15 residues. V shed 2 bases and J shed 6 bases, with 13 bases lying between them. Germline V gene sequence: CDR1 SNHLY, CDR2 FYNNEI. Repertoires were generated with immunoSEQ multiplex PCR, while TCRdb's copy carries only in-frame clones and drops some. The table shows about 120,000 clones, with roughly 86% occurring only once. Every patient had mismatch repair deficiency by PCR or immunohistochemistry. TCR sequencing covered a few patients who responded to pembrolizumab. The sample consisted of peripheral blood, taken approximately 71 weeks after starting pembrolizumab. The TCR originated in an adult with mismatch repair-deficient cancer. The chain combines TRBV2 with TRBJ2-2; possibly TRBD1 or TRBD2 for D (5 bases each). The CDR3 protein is CASSEFRGAAGELFF. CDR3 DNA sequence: TGTGCCAGCAGTGAATTCCGGGGCGCAGCCGGGGAGCTGTTTTTT.